This record covers a single T cell receptor beta chain. The data belong to a study of blood T cell repertoires in COVID-19. Authors' methods: Cell counts per sample came from amplifying reference gene primers. TCRdb's table, derived via immunoSEQ multiplex PCR, lists solely in-frame clones and lacks some. V, J and clone size were drawn from that table, and D and trimming were deduced from the DNA. The top ten clones hold about 1% of a sample with 200,000 to 250,000 clones, 80% to 90% of them seen once. V was clipped by 4 bases and J by 2 bases; unmatched bases: 14. CDR1 SGHAT and CDR2 FQNNGV come from the germline V gene. The CDR3 contains 17 residues.

V and J are TRBV11-2 and TRBJ2-7; 7 nucleotides agree with TRBD1. The source is a man between 35 and 55 years old with acute or convalescent COVID-19. The sequenced material came from peripheral blood. The CDR3 loop reads CASSSPTGQPDPYEQYF. CDR3 coding DNA: TGTGCCAGCAGCTCCCCAACGGGACAGCCGGATCCCTACGAGCAGTACTTC.